The 16 T cell receptor beta chains given below trace back to one sample, sequenced in a study of blood T cell repertoires in COVID-19. Libraries were prepared by immunoSEQ multiplex PCR; TCRdb keeps only in-frame clonotypes and omits some of them. The table shows 200,000 to 250,000 clones, with roughly four fifths occurring only once. Material for sequencing was peripheral blood. These receptors all come from a woman aged 65 to 85 with COVID-19, enrolled during active disease.

This sequence joins TRBV29-1 and TRBJ2-2; TRBD1 matches at 9 bases. The V segment lost 3 bases and the J segment 1 base; nucleotides outside the gene matches: 3. The germline gives CDR1 SQVTM, CDR2 ANQGSEA. This CDR3 contains 15 residues. The CDR3 region is CSVDPTGGNTGELFF. In nucleotides, the CDR3 is TGCAGCGTTGACCCGACAGGGGGGAACACCGGGGAGCTGTTTTTT.

The chain couples TRBV28 to TRBJ1-5; TRBD1 is a possible D gene (5 bases). The V gene lost 5 bases and the J gene lost 7 bases, with 15 bases spanning the gap. CDR3 length equals 14 residues. Germline V CDR1 and CDR2: MDHEN, SYDVKM. The chain's CDR3 is CASSLVRASQPQHF. In DNA form, the CDR3 reads TGTGCCAGCAGTCTGGTCAGGGCGAGCCAGCCCCAGCATTTT.

The rearrangement joins TRBV5-1 to TRBJ2-2, with D possibly being TRBD2 (6 bases). Germline V gives CDR1 SGHRS, CDR2 YFSETQ. The CDR3 is 15 residues long. The V gene lost 1 base and the J gene lost 6 bases, with 13 bases spanning the gap. CDR3 loop: CASSLTGTPAGELFF. The DNA of the CDR3 is TGCGCCAGCAGCTTGACCGGGACTCCAGCCGGGGAGCTGTTTTTT.

The sample holds a few counts of this clone. The chain joins TRBV28 to TRBJ1-6, with 8 positions matching TRBD1. V shed 2 bases and J 7 bases; nucleotides not matched to a gene: 4. CDR3 size: 15 residues. Germline loops: CDR1 MDHEN, CDR2 SYDVKM. In DNA form, the CDR3 reads TGTGCCAGCAGTTTAGTAACAGGGGGAAATTCACCCCTCCACTTT. Its translation: CASSLVTGGNSPLHF.

The rearrangement links TRBV6-4 to TRBJ1-4; a possible D gene is TRBD1 (6 bases). CDR1 is MRHNA and CDR2 is SNTAGT in the germline V gene. There are 14 residues in the CDR3. Trimming removed 4 bases from V and 8 bases from J, with 14 bases in between. CDR3 DNA sequence: TGTGCCAGCAGTGCGACAGGCTCGGGGGAAAAACTGTTTTTT. Translating it yields CASSATGSGEKLFF.

The gene calls are TRBV11-2 and TRBJ2-5; TRBD2 matches 9 bases. Germline CDR1 and CDR2: SGHAT and FQNNGV. Trimming took 5 bases from V and 5 from J; bases not matched to a gene: 12. The CDR3 loop spans 16 amino acids. The CDR3 loop reads CASSPPGGRVTETQYF. The CDR3 DNA follows: TGTGCCAGCAGCCCCCCCGGCGGGAGGGTTACGGAGACCCAGTACTTC.

The chain couples TRBV29-1 to TRBJ1-2; 9 bases are a match to TRBD1. The CDR3 extends over 12 amino acids. Germline CDR1 and CDR2: SQVTM and ANQGSEA. V shed 5 bases, J shed 6 bases, and the junction held 4 bases outside the gene matches. CDR3 sequence: CSVLGQGHGYTF. The CDR3 coding sequence is TGCAGCGTTCTCGGACAGGGGCATGGCTACACCTTC.

The chain couples TRBV6-5 to TRBJ2-4; maybe TRBD1 (6 bases). The CDR3 consists of 15 residues. Germline V gene sequence: CDR1 MNHEY, CDR2 SVGAGI. Trimming left V 6 bases short and J 10 bases short, with 22 bases between. CDR3 protein: CASRRSYREQRIQYF. DNA for the CDR3: TGTGCCAGCAGGAGAAGTTACAGGGAACAACGAATTCAGTACTTC.

The genes are TRBV28 and TRBJ1-2; 7 bases line up with TRBD1. The germline V gene has CDR1 MDHEN and CDR2 SYDVKM. The CDR3 covers 14 residues. After removal of 7 bases from V and 7 bases from J, the junction contained 12 bases not matched to a gene. The CDR3 DNA sequence: TGTGCCAGCAATCAGCTAGGGGGCAGGAGTGGCTACACCTTC. This translates into CASNQLGGRSGYTF.

This clone was recorded once. The V call is TRBV11-3, the J call TRBJ2-1, with D perhaps given as TRBD1 or TRBD2 (10 bases each). V was cut by 5 bases and J by 7 bases, with 27 bases left in between. The germline V gene encodes CDR1 SGHNT and CDR2 YENEEA. The CDR3 is 18 residues long. The DNA for the CDR3 is TGTGCCAGCAGCCCGGGACAGGGGAGTAGCGGGAGGAGGAATGAGCAGTTCTTC. This translates into CASSPGQGSSGRRNEQFF.

The chain uses TRBV19 and TRBJ1-5; a possible D gene is TRBD1 (6 bases). CDR1 is LNHDA and CDR2 is SQIVND in the germline V gene (reference sequence). With 1 base removed from V and 2 bases from J, the gap between germline ends came to 12 bases. This CDR3 comprises 16 residues. The CDR3 loop reads CASSIGTGSGNQPQHF. CDR3 bases: TGTGCCAGTAGTATAGGAACAGGGTCGGGCAATCAGCCCCAGCATTTT.

J is TRBJ1-3 and V is TRBV3-1 (or the pseudogene TRBV3-2); 7 bases align to TRBD1. Germline loops: CDR1 LGHDT, CDR2 YNNKEL (reference sequence). J gave up 4 bases and V 3 bases, and 9 bases lay outside the gene matches. The length of the CDR3 is 16 residues. CDR3 sequence: CASSQKGTAQGNTIYF. DNA of the CDR3: TGTGCCAGCAGCCAGAAAGGGACAGCACAAGGAAACACCATATATTTT.

The chain recombines TRBV7-8 with TRBJ2-2; tentatively, D is TRBD1 (6 bases). The V end lost 5 bases, the J end lost 7 bases, and 17 bases lay between the germline ends. From germline, CDR1 is SGHVS and CDR2 FQNEAQ. The CDR3 covers 15 residues. The CDR3: CASSAPGTSGGELFF. The CDR3 DNA sequence: TGTGCCAGCAGCGCCCCCGGGACATCGGGCGGGGAGCTGTTTTTT.

This clone was detected only a few times. A much more abundant neighbour one base away suggests this may be a read error. This chain uses TRBV28 with TRBJ1-2; D is uncertain. The V end was cut by 1 base, the J end by 1 base, with 4 bases between. Per germline, CDR1 MDHEN and CDR2 SYDVKM. CDR3 length: 13 residues. CDR3: CASSLLSNYGYTF. The CDR3 bases are TGTGCCAGCAGTTTATTGAGTAACTATGGCTACACCTTC.

This sequence joins TRBV10-3 and TRBJ2-1; D not certain. V was pared by 6 bases and J by 0 bases, with 9 bases between. This CDR3 has 14 amino acids. Germline CDR1 reads ENHRY; CDR2 reads SYGVKD. The CDR3 sequence: CAIRGVSSYNEQFF. CDR3 bases: TGTGCCATCAGAGGAGTTAGCTCCTACAATGAGCAGTTCTTC.

The rearrangement links TRBV30 to TRBJ2-3; TRBD1 is a possible D gene (5 bases). The V and J ends lost 4 bases and 2 bases respectively, with 10 bases between them. The CDR3 length is 13 residues. Per the germline V gene, CDR1 is GTSNPN and CDR2 is SVGIG (reference sequence). CDR3 DNA sequence: TGTGCCTGGACGCAGGGTTACACAGATACGCAGTATTTT. Its translation is CAWTQGYTDTQYF.